This is a list of T cell receptor beta chains from one sample in a study of blood T cell repertoires in COVID-19. Here immunoSEQ multiplex PCR was the method, and the copy in TCRdb shows in-frame clones only, minus some. The top ten hold 2% to 3% of the sample, which has approximately 280,000 clones, roughly 85% seen once. Sequencing was performed on PBMCs or T cells enriched from blood (not recorded which). The receptors here all came from a woman aged 45-60 years who had recovered from COVID-19. Each CDR3 is given with its conserved first and last residue. Fields, in order: D gene, J gene, V gene, clone size, CDR3 protein, CDR3 DNA. A D gene is named only where the DNA matches it firmly. The size entry is marked missing in some rows and otherwise reads once, few, many or a size class.

d_gene: TRBD2
j_gene: TRBJ2-2
v_gene: TRBV29-1
abundance: .
CDR3aa: CSVERSGGLFF
CDR3nt: TGCAGCGTTGAAAGGTCGGGGGGGCTGTTTTTT

d_gene: TRBD1
j_gene: TRBJ1-2
v_gene: TRBV2
abundance: .
CDR3aa: CASSSDRETHGGYTF
CDR3nt: TGTGCCAGCAGCTCCGACAGGGAGACGCACGGTGGCTACACCTTC

d_gene: .
j_gene: TRBJ2-1
v_gene: TRBV7-9
abundance: .
CDR3aa: CASSSDWGLNEQFF
CDR3nt: TGTGCCAGCAGCTCGGACTGGGGGCTCAATGAGCAGTTCTTC

d_gene: TRBD1
j_gene: TRBJ1-4
v_gene: TRBV5-6
abundance: .
CDR3aa: CASSVDRGNEKLFF
CDR3nt: TGTGCCAGCAGTGTGGACAGGGGGAATGAAAAACTGTTTTTT

d_gene: .
j_gene: TRBJ2-5
v_gene: TRBV7-2
abundance: .
CDR3aa: CASSSRGEETQYF
CDR3nt: TGTGCCAGCAGCTCACGAGGTGAAGAGACCCAGTACTTC

d_gene: TRBD1
j_gene: TRBJ2-1
v_gene: TRBV5-5
abundance: .
CDR3aa: CASRRDSYNEQFF
CDR3nt: TGTGCCAGCAGACGGGACAGCTACAATGAGCAGTTCTTC

d_gene: .
j_gene: TRBJ1-5
v_gene: TRBV3-1/TRBV3-2
abundance: .
CDR3aa: CASSQGARGAGNQPQHF
CDR3nt: TGTGCCAGCAGCCAAGGGGCTCGGGGGGCAGGCAATCAGCCCCAGCATTTT

d_gene: .
j_gene: TRBJ1-6
v_gene: TRBV19
abundance: .
CDR3aa: CASSIDPGSFSPLHF
CDR3nt: TGTGCCAGTAGTATAGATCCGGGAAGTTTCTCACCCCTCCACTTT

d_gene: TRBD1
j_gene: TRBJ1-2
v_gene: TRBV7-9
abundance: .
CDR3aa: CASSSIFTGEPNGYTF
CDR3nt: TGTGCCAGCAGCTCCATATTTACAGGGGAACCCAATGGCTACACCTTC

d_gene: .
j_gene: TRBJ1-2
v_gene: TRBV30
abundance: once
CDR3aa: CAWSVTLSLTNSYGYTF
CDR3nt: TGTGCCTGGAGTGTAACCCTAAGCCTTACAAACAGCTATGGCTACACCTTC

d_gene: TRBD1
j_gene: TRBJ2-1
v_gene: TRBV5-1
abundance: .
CDR3aa: CASSLERQGDEQFF
CDR3nt: TGCGCCAGCAGCTTGGAAAGACAGGGGGATGAGCAGTTCTTC

d_gene: TRBD1
j_gene: TRBJ2-7
v_gene: TRBV28
abundance: .
CDR3aa: CASSSTGTGGYEQYF
CDR3nt: TGTGCCAGCAGTTCGACCGGGACAGGGGGCTACGAGCAGTACTTC

d_gene: TRBD2
j_gene: TRBJ2-7
v_gene: TRBV18
abundance: .
CDR3aa: CASSPRRETYEQYF
CDR3nt: TGTGCCAGCTCACCACGGCGGGAGACCTACGAGCAGTACTTC

d_gene: .
j_gene: TRBJ2-7
v_gene: TRBV7-2
abundance: .
CDR3aa: CASSRNAAGVSYEQYF
CDR3nt: TGTGCCAGCAGCCGGAACGCGGCAGGGGTATCCTACGAGCAGTACTTC

d_gene: .
j_gene: TRBJ1-1
v_gene: TRBV30
abundance: .
CDR3aa: CAWSDQGNTEAFF
CDR3nt: TGTGCCTGGAGTGACCAGGGGAACACTGAAGCTTTCTTT

d_gene: TRBD1
j_gene: TRBJ2-7
v_gene: TRBV11-2
abundance: .
CDR3aa: CASRRPGTGFLEQYF
CDR3nt: TGTGCCAGCAGACGCCCGGGGACAGGGTTTCTCGAGCAGTACTTC

d_gene: TRBD1
j_gene: TRBJ1-3
v_gene: TRBV18
abundance: .
CDR3aa: CASSFNPGTGAGNTIYF
CDR3nt: TGTGCCAGCTCATTTAATCCCGGGACAGGGGCTGGAAACACCATATATTTT

d_gene: .
j_gene: TRBJ2-5
v_gene: TRBV19
abundance: .
CDR3aa: CASSTQAVQETQYF
CDR3nt: TGTGCCAGTAGTACTCAAGCGGTACAAGAGACCCAGTACTTC

d_gene: .
j_gene: TRBJ2-3
v_gene: TRBV7-9
abundance: .
CDR3aa: CASSLTLRNTQYF
CDR3nt: TGTGCCAGCAGCTTAACCCTACGAAATACGCAGTATTTT

d_gene: .
j_gene: TRBJ1-2
v_gene: TRBV14
abundance: .
CDR3aa: CASSRRGLANYGYTF
CDR3nt: TGTGCCAGCAGCCGCCGAGGTCTAGCTAACTATGGCTACACCTTC

d_gene: .
j_gene: TRBJ1-2
v_gene: TRBV3-1/TRBV3-2
abundance: .
CDR3aa: CASSLLEGVHGYTF
CDR3nt: TGTGCCAGCAGCCTGCTAGAGGGGGTCCATGGCTACACCTTC

d_gene: TRBD1
j_gene: TRBJ1-4
v_gene: TRBV9
abundance: .
CDR3aa: CASSVGQGEKLFF
CDR3nt: TGTGCCAGCAGCGTGGGACAGGGTGAAAAACTGTTTTTT

d_gene: .
j_gene: TRBJ2-3
v_gene: TRBV5-6
abundance: .
CDR3aa: CASSLVGKELDTQYF
CDR3nt: TGTGCCAGCAGCTTGGTCGGGAAAGAATTGGATACGCAGTATTTT

d_gene: .
j_gene: TRBJ2-5
v_gene: TRBV5-1
abundance: .
CDR3aa: CASSLDRAAETQYF
CDR3nt: TGCGCCAGCAGCTTGGACAGGGCTGCAGAGACCCAGTACTTC

d_gene: TRBD1
j_gene: TRBJ2-2
v_gene: TRBV27
abundance: .
CDR3aa: CASSLSGRGQSGELFF
CDR3nt: TGTGCCAGCAGTTTATCCGGCAGGGGGCAATCCGGGGAGCTGTTTTTT

d_gene: TRBD1
j_gene: TRBJ2-7
v_gene: TRBV28
abundance: few
CDR3aa: CASSPYIGTGNFRSSYEQYF
CDR3nt: TGTGCCAGCAGTCCGTATATCGGGACAGGGAATTTCCGTAGTTCCTACGAGCAGTACTTC

d_gene: TRBD1
j_gene: TRBJ2-2
v_gene: TRBV29-1
abundance: once
CDR3aa: CSALTTGRTGELFF
CDR3nt: TGCAGCGCCCTTACGACAGGGAGAACCGGGGAGCTGTTTTTT

d_gene: .
j_gene: TRBJ1-1
v_gene: TRBV4-1
abundance: .
CDR3aa: CASSQDERDRPNTEAFF
CDR3nt: TGCGCCAGCAGCCAAGATGAGAGAGACAGACCGAACACTGAAGCTTTCTTT

d_gene: TRBD2
j_gene: TRBJ2-7
v_gene: TRBV19
abundance: .
CDR3aa: CASSISGFSAGAYEQYF
CDR3nt: TGTGCCAGTAGTATTTCCGGGTTCTCGGCGGGGGCCTACGAGCAGTACTTC

d_gene: .
j_gene: TRBJ2-7
v_gene: TRBV3-1/TRBV3-2
abundance: .
CDR3aa: CASSQLDTYEQYF
CDR3nt: TGTGCCAGCAGCCAACTGGACACCTACGAGCAGTACTTC

d_gene: TRBD2
j_gene: TRBJ2-3
v_gene: TRBV30
abundance: .
CDR3aa: CAWRDGRFTDTQYF
CDR3nt: TGTGCCTGGAGGGACGGGAGGTTCACAGATACGCAGTATTTT

d_gene: TRBD1
j_gene: TRBJ2-5
v_gene: TRBV15
abundance: .
CDR3aa: CATSSRDRGLETQYF
CDR3nt: TGTGCCACCAGCAGCCGGGACAGGGGGCTAGAGACCCAGTACTTC

d_gene: .
j_gene: TRBJ2-1
v_gene: TRBV5-1
abundance: .
CDR3aa: CASSLVWGGDEQFF
CDR3nt: TGCGCCAGCAGCTTGGTGTGGGGCGGGGATGAGCAGTTCTTC

d_gene: .
j_gene: TRBJ1-1
v_gene: TRBV19
abundance: .
CDR3aa: CASSAPPEGWTEAFF
CDR3nt: TGTGCCAGTAGTGCCCCCCCGGAGGGGTGGACTGAAGCTTTCTTT

d_gene: TRBD2
j_gene: TRBJ2-2
v_gene: TRBV7-3
abundance: .
CDR3aa: CASSLLGTSGAGELFF
CDR3nt: TGTGCCAGCAGCTTACTCGGGACTAGCGGGGCCGGGGAGCTGTTTTTT

d_gene: .
j_gene: TRBJ1-2
v_gene: TRBV29-1
abundance: few
CDR3aa: CSVESWGGSEYYGYTF
CDR3nt: TGCAGCGTTGAATCTTGGGGGGGCTCGGAGTACTATGGCTACACCTTC

d_gene: .
j_gene: TRBJ2-5
v_gene: TRBV5-4
abundance: .
CDR3aa: CATGVRGRYETQYF
CDR3nt: TGTGCCACCGGCGTGCGGGGCAGATATGAGACCCAGTACTTC

d_gene: .
j_gene: TRBJ2-7
v_gene: TRBV11-2
abundance: .
CDR3aa: CASSLYMSEDPDEQYF
CDR3nt: TGTGCCAGCAGCTTATATATGAGCGAGGATCCGGACGAGCAGTACTTC

d_gene: TRBD1
j_gene: TRBJ2-5
v_gene: TRBV6-5
abundance: .
CDR3aa: CASSWDRGELKTQYF
CDR3nt: TGTGCCAGCAGTTGGGACAGGGGAGAATTAAAGACCCAGTACTTC